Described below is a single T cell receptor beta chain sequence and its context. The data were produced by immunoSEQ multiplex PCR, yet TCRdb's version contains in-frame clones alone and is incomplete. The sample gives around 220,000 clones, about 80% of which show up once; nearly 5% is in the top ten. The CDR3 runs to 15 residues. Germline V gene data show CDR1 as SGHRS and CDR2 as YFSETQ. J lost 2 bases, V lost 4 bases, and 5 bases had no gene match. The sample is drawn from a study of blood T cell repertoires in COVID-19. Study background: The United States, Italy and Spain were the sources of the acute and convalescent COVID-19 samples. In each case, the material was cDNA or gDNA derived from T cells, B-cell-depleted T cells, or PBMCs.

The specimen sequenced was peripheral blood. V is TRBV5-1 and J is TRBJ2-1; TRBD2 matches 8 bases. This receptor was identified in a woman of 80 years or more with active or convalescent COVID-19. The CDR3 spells CASSQGAGAYNEQFF. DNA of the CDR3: TGCGCCAGCAGCCAGGGAGCGGGGGCCTACAATGAGCAGTTCTTC.